The sequence of this T cell receptor (beta chain) was determined in a study of early T cells in non-severe SARS-CoV-2 infection (dated by TCRdb to 2020 to 2022). Broadly, across the study: Bulk RNA from unsorted whole blood was used for TCR sequencing, so alpha and beta chains could not be paired. Overall study outcomes, separate from this receptor: VDJdb matching was skewed toward anti-spike CD8 responses and likely underestimated virus-specific expansions, missing private and CD4 specificities.

CDR1 MNHEY and CDR2 SMNVEV were looked up in the germline V gene (reference sequence). The CDR3 covers 16 residues, taking in both the cysteine and the phenylalanine. This entry keeps only the CDR3 DNA: 48 bases, framed from base 1. V loses 3 bases, J loses 1 base, and the germline ends lie 15 bases apart. This clonotype is characterized as medium-sized (0.01 to 0.1%). Its antigen is currently not known. Base qualities are not recorded, but no much larger clone differs from it by a single base. The receptor library was made with 5' RACE. The listed sequencing device is NextSeq 500. In the TCR library protocol, unique molecular identifiers were attached to individual cDNA molecules to correct for PCR bias and sequencing error. TCR alpha and beta chains were both sequenced, and the abundances of alpha and beta sequences in each sample were closely correlated with each other. Regarding the original processing steps: Decombinator V4 was used to annotate TCR sequences for V gene, J gene and CDR3. TCRs were defined as expanded if a significant change between any two time points was detected under a Poisson model with p below 0.0001. TCR abundances were normalised to the total number of TCRs sequenced per sample and expressed as counts per million. TRAV1-2 paired with TRAJ12, TRAJ20 or TRAJ33 defined MAIT TCRs, while TRAV10 paired with TRAJ18 defined iNKT TCRs. VDJdb, accessed 1 November 2021, was searched for CMV, EBV and SARS-CoV-2 annotated TCRs, with TCRs annotated for multiple antigens excluded. The public reads were run again by TCRdb, first through fastp at Q25 and then through MiXCR, and only productive beta chains were kept. When rows share a CDR3 protein, they turn into one entry using the most common DNA and genes. TCRdb, not the authors, supplied the V and J calls. Counted in this sample were tens of thousands of distinct CDR3 sequences; about 15% of them appeared once. Together, the top ten hold 4.1% of the sample.

The study was a case-control design nested within a healthcare worker cohort in London, UK, with weekly nasopharyngeal swab PCR tests and blood sampling. Healthcare workers were recruited during the week of the UK lockdown, between 23 and 31 March 2020, and followed weekly for up to roughly 15 weeks. The receptor chain draws on TRBV27 and TRBJ1-1, with the D segment identity uncertain. Sequencing was performed on whole blood, taken at baseline. This clonotype originated in an adult who was a healthcare worker with PCR-confirmed SARS-CoV-2 infection or an uninfected control (not recorded which). The DNA is as follows: TGTGCCAGCAGTTTCCGATTCCAGACGAAGAACACTGAAGCTTTCTTT. The resulting protein is CASSFRFQTKNTEAFF.